This T cell receptor beta chain was captured in a study of T cells in Graves' hyperthyroidism and ophthalmopathy. There are many counts of this clonotype. What it binds is not known. In germline, CDR1 is SQVTM, CDR2 ANQGSEA. The CDR3 is made up of 14 amino acids. J gave up 8 bases and V 7 bases, and 14 bases lay outside the gene matches. The TCR beta CDR3 regions underwent amplification using RNA transcripts as the source. Researchers ran a first-round RT-PCR on the TCR CDR3 using the HTBI primer set. MiXCR, applied by TCRdb to the multiplex PCR reads, yields one record per CDR3 protein. In the table there are about 640,000 distinct CDR3 sequences, roughly 15% of which are singletons. Clinical symptoms, serum thyroxine, TRAb, thyroid ultrasound and orbital computed tomography established diagnosis. Study conclusions and caveats: Model-based prediction identified ophthalmopathy a median 6.5 months prior to its onset.

The TCR originated in a woman aged 45-65 years with Graves' ophthalmopathy. The J gene is TRBJ2-1, the V gene TRBV29-1; 7 bases align to TRBD1. Sequenced input: blood. CDR3 bases: TGCAGCGGGCGAGAGACAGGGCTTTCGGATGAGCAGTTCTTC. Translating it yields CSGRETGLSDEQFF.